These 32 T cell receptor beta chains came from one sample sequenced in a study of control samples from healthy donors and cancer patients. TCRdb keeps only in-frame clones here, not all; method: immunoSEQ multiplex PCR. The table includes fewer than 25,000 clones, approximately 80% detected once. The specimen was PBMCs. These receptors all stem from a man aged 55 to 69 with head and neck cancer.

The genes are TRBV5-4 and TRBJ2-7, with D perhaps assigned TRBD1 or TRBD2 (5 bases each). The length of the CDR3 is 13 residues. V lost 0 bases, J lost 5 bases, and 9 bases lay in between. The germline CDR1 and CDR2 sequences are SGHNT and YYREEE (reference sequence). The chain's CDR3 is CASSLAGANEQYF. The DNA of the CDR3 is TGTGCCAGCAGCTTGGCCGGGGCAAACGAGCAGTACTTC.

The chain links TRBV28 to TRBJ1-1; maybe TRBD1 (6 bases). Germline CDR1 is MDHEN and CDR2 is SYDVKM. The CDR3 has 13 residues. Trimming shortened V by 4 bases and J by 7 bases, and 13 bases separated the two germline ends. Here the CDR3 DNA reads TGTGCCAGCAGTTCCGGGGGCATCGGTGAAGCTTTCTTT. The encoded protein is CASSSGGIGEAFF.

V and J are TRBV6-5 and TRBJ1-5, with TRBD1 as a possible D gene (6 bases). The CDR3 length is 15 residues. V was pared by 2 bases and J by 1 base, with 9 bases between. Germline-derived CDR1 and CDR2 are MNHEY and SVGAGI. The CDR3 region has the DNA TGTGCCAGCAGTTACGGCAGGGGAAGCAATCAGCCCCAGCATTTT. Encoded protein: CASSYGRGSNQPQHF.

The chain has TRBV7-2 and TRBJ1-2; D is uncertain. The CDR3 spans 13 residues. V gave up 5 bases and J gave up 4 bases, with 11 bases separating them. Germline assignment: CDR1 SGHTA and CDR2 FQGNSA. Here the CDR3 DNA reads TGTGCCAGCAGCCCAGTCACCCGCTATGGCTACACCTTC. Translating gives CASSPVTRYGYTF.

J is TRBJ2-3 and V is TRBV7-8; D gene uncertain. This CDR3 spans 14 amino acids. Deletions cut 5 bases from V and 1 base from J, with 10 bases between. Germline-derived CDR1 and CDR2 are SGHVS and FQNEAQ. CDR3 region: CASSPARGTDTQYF. DNA for the CDR3: TGTGCCAGCAGCCCTGCCCGGGGCACAGATACGCAGTATTTT. The full variable domain, with the rest looked up from reference TRBV7-8 and TRBJ2-3, is GAGVSQSPRYKVAKRGQDVALRCDPISGHVSLFWYQQALGQGPEFLTYFQNEAQLDKSGLPSDRFFAERPEGSVSTLKIQRTQQEDSAVYLCASSPARGTDTQYFGPGTRLTVL.

The chain carries TRBV21-1 and TRBJ1-4; the table's D gene call, TRBD1, was not cross checked with the DNA. TRBV21-1 is an annotated pseudogene. This CDR3 region has 17 residues. CDR3 in amino acids: CASSKTSTVPGNEKLFF. CDR3 DNA sequence: TGTGCCAGCAGCAAAACCTCGACAGTCCCGGGTAATGAAAAACTGTTTTTT.

For this clone: Sequence at one end of the junction differs from germline and may be a read error. The chain is built from TRBV3-1 (or the pseudogene TRBV3-2) and TRBJ2-7; 12 bases align to TRBD2. CDR1 is LGHDT and CDR2 is YNNKEL in the germline V gene (reference sequence). This CDR3 has 16 residues. The CDR3 here is CASTQGLAGGANEQYF. Written as DNA, the CDR3 is TGTGCCAGCACCCAAGGGCTAGCGGGGGGGGCCAACGAGCAGTACTTC.

V and J are TRBV2 and TRBJ1-5; D is ambiguous. The CDR3 runs to 15 residues. The germline gives CDR1 SNHLY, CDR2 FYNNEI. V lost 6 bases, J lost 0 bases, and 12 bases lay in between. CDR3: CASSPTTFSNQPQHF. For the CDR3, the DNA is TGTGCCAGCAGCCCGACGACTTTTAGCAATCAGCCCCAGCATTTT.

This clone was seen a single time. V is TRBV4-1 and J is TRBJ2-2; no clear D. CDR3 length: 14 amino acids. Trimming took off 4 bases at V and 1 base at J, with 7 bases between the two ends. Germline lookup yields CDR1 MGHRA and CDR2 YSYEKL. For the CDR3, the DNA is TGCGCCAGCAGCCCACTGCAGAACACCGGGGAGCTGTTTTTT. Protein: CASSPLQNTGELFF.

The chain has TRBV6-2 or TRBV6-3 and TRBJ1-6, with D tentatively TRBD1 (5 bases). This CDR3 spans 14 amino acids. Per the germline V gene, CDR1 is MNHEY and CDR2 is SVGEGT. V shed 6 bases and J shed 7 bases, with 13 bases lying between them. Here the CDR3 reads CASSLGRGNSPLHF. CDR3 in DNA: TGTGCCAGCAGCCTCGGACGGGGGAATTCACCCCTCCACTTT.

The chain joins TRBV7-2 to TRBJ2-7, with 10 bases that match TRBD1. V shed 1 base, J shed 4 bases, and the junction held 4 bases outside the gene matches. The CDR3 covers 15 residues. Germline lookup yields CDR1 SGHTA and CDR2 FQGNSA. In DNA, the CDR3 is TGTGCCAGCAGCTTAGTAGGACAGGGGGATTACGAGCAGTACTTC. This codes for CASSLVGQGDYEQYF.

V and J are TRBV3-1 (or the pseudogene TRBV3-2) and TRBJ2-7; D may be TRBD1 (6 bases). The CDR3 length is 15 residues. The germline gives CDR1 LGHDT, CDR2 YNNKEL (reference sequence). Trimming pared 3 bases from V and 2 bases from J, leaving 14 bases between. For the CDR3, the DNA is TGTGCCAGCAGCCAGGAACCGGGACAACCCTACGAGCAGTACTTC. It yields the protein CASSQEPGQPYEQYF.

V usage is TRBV4-1 and J usage is TRBJ2-3, with D maybe TRBD1 (5 bases). The CDR3 has 16 amino acids. V lost 4 bases to trimming and J lost 6 bases, with 20 bases between them. Germline values: CDR1 MGHRA, CDR2 YSYEKL. CDR3 amino acids: CASSPKLQGALDTQYF. The CDR3 nucleotides are TGCGCCAGCAGCCCCAAATTACAAGGGGCATTGGATACGCAGTATTTT.

The chain has TRBV20-1 and TRBJ2-7, with 9 bases aligning to TRBD2. There are 15 residues in the CDR3. J lost 4 bases, V lost 3 bases, and 10 bases had no gene match. Germline CDR1 is DFQATT and CDR2 is SNEGSKA (reference sequence). The CDR3: CSASIGREGPYEQYF. CDR3 DNA: TGCAGTGCTAGTATAGGGCGGGAGGGCCCTTACGAGCAGTACTTC.

The CDR3 DNA is TGTGCCAGCAGCTTGGCAACGCCGACGGAGCAGTACTTC. This encodes CASSLATPTEQYF. The rearrangement uses TRBV5-6 and TRBJ2-7, with D hard to call. V gave up 0 bases and J gave up 7 bases, with 11 bases separating them. The CDR3 length is 13 residues. CDR1 and CDR2 (germline): SGHDT, YYEEEE.

Worth noting for this clone: An end of the junction differs from the germline gene, which may be a read error. This chain connects TRBV7-7 to TRBJ2-7; the D call may be TRBD1 or TRBD2 (5 bases each). Germline values: CDR1 SSHAT, CDR2 FNYEAQ (reference sequence). The length of the CDR3 is 13 residues. The CDR3 bases are TGTGCTAGCAGCTGGGACCGATCCTACGAGCAGTACTTC. This translates into CASSWDRSYEQYF.

Only a few counts were recorded for this clone. This chain joins TRBV4-1 and TRBJ1-4; D might be TRBD1 (5 bases). Between the trimmed V and J ends, which lost 0 bases and 4 bases, there was a span of 15 bases. The germline CDR1 and CDR2 sequences are MGHRA and YSYEKL. This CDR3 is built from 17 residues. The CDR3 reads CASSQEVLRTYNEKLFF. The DNA of the CDR3 is TGCGCCAGCAGCCAAGAGGTCCTTAGGACATATAATGAAAAACTGTTTTTT.

The genes are TRBV20-1 and TRBJ2-1, with D unclear. The length of the CDR3 is 11 residues. Per the germline V gene, CDR1 is DFQATT and CDR2 is SNEGSKA (reference sequence). The V end lost 3 bases, the J end lost 9 bases, and 9 bases lay between the germline ends. CDR3 loop: CSASGTVEQFF. Written as DNA, the CDR3 is TGCAGTGCTAGTGGTACAGTTGAGCAGTTCTTC.

This chain connects TRBV5-4 to TRBJ2-3; 7 nucleotides match TRBD1. Trimming removed 0 bases from V and 3 bases from J; junction bases left unmatched: 7. In germline, CDR1 is SGHNT, CDR2 YYREEE (reference sequence). The CDR3 spans 16 residues. This CDR3 is CASSLGLNRGTDTQYF. The CDR3 DNA reads as TGTGCCAGCAGCTTGGGGTTAAACAGGGGAACAGATACGCAGTATTTT.

The chain combines TRBV6-6 with TRBJ2-5; TRBD1 agrees at 7 bases. Germline loops: CDR1 MNHNY, CDR2 SVGAGI (reference sequence). The CDR3 loop spans 13 amino acids. Germline trimming cut 8 bases from V and 5 bases from J; bases unmatched to any gene: 8. CDR3 in amino acids: CASGGQQAETQYF. CDR3 in DNA: TGTGCCAGCGGGGGACAGCAGGCGGAGACCCAGTACTTC.

The rearrangement uses TRBV6-5 and TRBJ1-2; no clear D gene. This CDR3 region has 10 residues. V shed 8 bases and J shed 3 bases, with 4 bases lying between them. Germline V lookup: CDR1 MNHEY, CDR2 SVGAGI. The CDR3 DNA is TGTGCCAGCCCACACTATGGCTACACCTTC. This encodes CASPHYGYTF.

This clone was seen only a few times. The chain combines TRBV10-2 with TRBJ1-5; D not certain. This CDR3 contains 16 residues. V was clipped by 2 bases and J by 1 base, with 12 bases between them. CDR1 and CDR2 (germline): WSHSY, SAAADI. This chain's CDR3 is CASSEAPGNSNQPQHF. The CDR3 region has the DNA TGCGCCAGCAGTGAGGCCCCGGGAAACAGCAATCAGCCCCAGCATTTT.

The chain couples TRBV29-1 to TRBJ1-1; no firm D call. Trimming removed 3 bases at V and 7 bases at J, with 15 bases between. Germline loops: CDR1 SQVTM, CDR2 ANQGSEA. This CDR3 comprises 13 residues. For the CDR3, the DNA is TGCAGCGTTGAGTATCAGGCCCCAGGTGAAGCTTTCTTT. Its translation is CSVEYQAPGEAFF.

The chain combines TRBV5-6 with TRBJ1-2, with D unresolved. The CDR3 sequence is 15 residues long. CDR1 SGHDT and CDR2 YYEEEE come from the germline V gene. V lost 2 bases, J lost 4 bases, and 15 bases lay in between. The CDR3 sequence: CASSFRRQTLYGYTF. In nucleotides, the CDR3 is TGTGCCAGCAGCTTTAGACGGCAGACGCTCTATGGCTACACCTTC.

The chain couples TRBV10-3 to TRBJ1-5; D gene ambiguous. Germline V gene data show CDR1 as ENHRY and CDR2 as SYGVKD. V was trimmed by 11 bases and J by 3 bases, leaving 2 bases between them. CDR3 length: 9 residues. The CDR3 reads CAPNQPQHF. The CDR3 nucleotides read TGTGCCCCCAATCAGCCCCAGCATTTT.

The V gene is TRBV7-2, the J gene TRBJ1-3; D possibly corresponds to TRBD1 (5 bases). The CDR3 runs to 16 residues. Per germline, CDR1 SGHTA and CDR2 FQGNSA. Trimming shortened V by 6 bases and J by 2 bases, and 17 bases separated the two germline ends. The CDR3 region has the DNA TGTGCCAGCAGTCAAAACGGACAAGGAACTGGAAACACCATATATTTT. This sequence encodes CASSQNGQGTGNTIYF.

This clone was seen only once. This sequence joins TRBV7-8 and TRBJ2-7, with 7 nucleotides matching TRBD2. From germline, CDR1 is SGHVS and CDR2 FQNEAQ. With V trimmed by 5 bases and J by 2 bases, 9 bases remained unmatched. The CDR3 contains 15 residues. CDR3 DNA sequence: TGTGCCAGCAGCCCCCCCGCGGGAGCCACCTACGAGCAGTACTTC. This codes for CASSPPAGATYEQYF.

V gene TRBV7-9 combines with J gene TRBJ2-1; 9 bases fit TRBD2. CDR3 length: 12 residues. Trimming removed 1 base from V and 14 bases from J; junction bases left unmatched: 3. CDR1 and CDR2 from the germline V gene are SEHNR and FQNEAQ (reference sequence). DNA of the CDR3: TGTGCCAGCAGCTTAGGACTAGCGGATGAGTTCTTC. Translating gives CASSLGLADEFF.

The V and J genes are TRBV29-1 and TRBJ1-2; D gene uncertain. V lost 3 bases and J 2 bases, leaving 7 bases between the germline ends. The CDR3 has 12 amino acids. Germline-derived CDR1 and CDR2 are SQVTM and ANQGSEA. The chain's CDR3 is CSVDRDNYGYTF. The CDR3 bases are TGCAGCGTTGACAGAGACAACTATGGCTACACCTTC.

The chain links TRBV6-6 to TRBJ1-1, with D unclear. CDR3 length equals 14 residues. CDR1 and CDR2 from the germline V gene are MNHNY and SVGAGI (reference sequence). V was pared by 6 bases and J by 8 bases, with 19 bases between. CDR3 bases: TGTGCCAGCAGCCCCCCTTTGGTTCTGTTCGAAGCTTTCTTT. Protein sequence: CASSPPLVLFEAFF.

This clone was seen a few times. This chain uses TRBV6-5 with TRBJ1-2; 7 positions match TRBD1. V shed 6 bases and J 2 bases; nucleotides not matched to a gene: 9. Germline CDR1 and CDR2: MNHEY and SVGAGI. This CDR3 comprises 15 residues. CDR3 DNA sequence: TGTGCCAGCAGCGACGTTGAGACAGGGAACTATGGCTACACCTTC. This codes for CASSDVETGNYGYTF.

V is TRBV2 and J is TRBJ1-4, with 7 bases fitting TRBD1. Germline V gene lookup returns CDR1 SNHLY and CDR2 FYNNEI. V lost 6 bases, J lost 5 bases, and 6 bases stayed unmatched. This CDR3 is built from 14 residues. CDR3 nucleotide sequence: TGTGCCAGCAGGGAGACAGGGATGAATGAAAAACTGTTTTTT. It specifies CASRETGMNEKLFF.